These T cell receptor beta chains were read from a single sample in a study of OX40 agonist ivuxolimab in advanced cancers. Here immunoSEQ multiplex PCR was the method, and the copy in TCRdb shows in-frame clones only, minus some. Of 77,000 or so clones in the sample, around 80% were seen once. The sample was CD4+ or CD8+ T cells sorted from blood, taken in a trial of the OX40 agonist ivuxolimab. These TCRs come from an adult with an advanced solid tumor such as melanoma, head and neck, liver or kidney cancer. Each CDR3 is given with its conserved first and last residue. The order of the fields is D gene, clone size, V gene, CDR3 length, J gene, CDR3 DNA, CDR3 protein. A D gene is named only where the DNA matches it firmly. Size is stated for part of the rows, as once, few or many counts, or as a class when the clone is expanded.

NA	NA	TRBV27	16	TRBJ1-1	TGTGCCAGTTCTACCATCCACGCCAGATCGGTTGCTGAAGCTTTCTTT	CASSTIHARSVAEAFF
NA	NA	TRBV5-1	16	TRBJ2-6	TGCGCCAGCAGCCGGGACCAGGGGTCTGGGGCCAACGTCCTGACTTTC	CASSRDQGSGANVLTF
NA	few	TRBV19	17	TRBJ1-6	TGTGCCAGTTCCGGAACGGGCAGGGACATTGAGGATTCACCCCTCCACTTT	CASSGTGRDIEDSPLHF
TRBD1	NA	TRBV30	20	TRBJ1-2	TGTGCCTGGAGTGTAGAGCTCCACCTACAACAGGGGAGAGGAAACTATGGCTACACCTTC	CAWSVELHLQQGRGNYGYTF
TRBD2	NA	TRBV7-2	13	TRBJ2-1	TGTGCCAGCAGCGCTAGCGGGTGGAATGAGCAGTTCTTC	CASSASGWNEQFF
TRBD1	NA	TRBV6-6	16	TRBJ1-5	TGTGCCAGCAGTTACTCGACAGGGGCCCTTGATCAGCCCCAGCATTTT	CASSYSTGALDQPQHF
NA	NA	TRBV12-2	16	TRBJ1-1	TGTGCAAGTCGCCCGGGCTATTCCTTCGAGGCCACTGAAGCTTTCTTT	CASRPGYSFEATEAFF
NA	NA	TRBV7-2	12	TRBJ1-1	TGTGCCAGCAGCTTAGTAGTCCAGAAGGCTTTCTTT	CASSLVVQKAFF
TRBD1	NA	TRBV6-6	16	TRBJ2-3	TGTGCCAGCAGTTACGGGGGACAGGGGGCTGGGGATACGCAGTATTTT	CASSYGGQGAGDTQYF
TRBD1	NA	TRBV11-2	17	TRBJ2-1	TGTGCCAGCAGCTTAGATCGAGGGGGACAGGTCTACAATGAGCAGTTCTTC	CASSLDRGGQVYNEQFF